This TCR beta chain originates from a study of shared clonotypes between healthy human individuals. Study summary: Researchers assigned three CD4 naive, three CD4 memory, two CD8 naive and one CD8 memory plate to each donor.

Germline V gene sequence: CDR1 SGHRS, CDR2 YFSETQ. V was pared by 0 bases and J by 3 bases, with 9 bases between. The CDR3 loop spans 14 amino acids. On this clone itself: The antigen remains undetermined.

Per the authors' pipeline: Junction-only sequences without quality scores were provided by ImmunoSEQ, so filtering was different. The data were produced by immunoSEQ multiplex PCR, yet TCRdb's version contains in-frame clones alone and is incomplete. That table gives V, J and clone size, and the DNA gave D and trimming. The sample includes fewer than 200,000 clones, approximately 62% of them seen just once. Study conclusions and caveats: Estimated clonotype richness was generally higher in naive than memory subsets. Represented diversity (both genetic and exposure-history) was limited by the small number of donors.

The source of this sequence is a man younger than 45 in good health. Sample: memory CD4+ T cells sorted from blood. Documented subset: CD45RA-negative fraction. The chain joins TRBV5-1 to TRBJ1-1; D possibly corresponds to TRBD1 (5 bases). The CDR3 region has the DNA TGCGCCAGCAGCTTGGTCGGGGGGGACACTGAAGCTTTCTTT. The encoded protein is CASSLVGGDTEAFF.